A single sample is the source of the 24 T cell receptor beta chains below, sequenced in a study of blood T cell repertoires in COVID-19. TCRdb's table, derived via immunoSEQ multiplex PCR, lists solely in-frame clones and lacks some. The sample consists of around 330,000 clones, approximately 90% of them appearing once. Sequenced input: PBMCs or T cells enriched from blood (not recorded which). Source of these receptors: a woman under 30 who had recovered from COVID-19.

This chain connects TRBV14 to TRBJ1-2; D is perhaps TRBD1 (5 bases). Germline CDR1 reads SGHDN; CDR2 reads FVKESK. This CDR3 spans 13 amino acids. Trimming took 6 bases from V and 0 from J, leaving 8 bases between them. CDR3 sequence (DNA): TGTGCCAGCAGGCCGACAGCTAACTATGGCTACACCTTC. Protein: CASRPTANYGYTF.

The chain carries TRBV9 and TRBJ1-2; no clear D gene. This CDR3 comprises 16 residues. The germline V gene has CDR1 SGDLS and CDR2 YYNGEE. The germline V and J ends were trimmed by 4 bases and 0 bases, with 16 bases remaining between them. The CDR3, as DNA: TGTGCCAGCAGCCGCGGACTCCTGGGGACTAACTATGGCTACACCTTC. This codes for CASSRGLLGTNYGYTF.

The CDR3 bases are TGTGCCAGCAGTTACCTCAGGACAGGTCGCTCACCCCTCCACTTT. It specifies CASSYLRTGRSPLHF. This rearrangement joins TRBV6-2 or TRBV6-3 to TRBJ1-6; 7 bases are a match to TRBD1. Unmatched junction bases numbered 8, after V lost 2 bases and J lost 10 bases. The CDR3 is 15 residues long. CDR1 MNHEY and CDR2 SVGEGT come from the germline V gene.

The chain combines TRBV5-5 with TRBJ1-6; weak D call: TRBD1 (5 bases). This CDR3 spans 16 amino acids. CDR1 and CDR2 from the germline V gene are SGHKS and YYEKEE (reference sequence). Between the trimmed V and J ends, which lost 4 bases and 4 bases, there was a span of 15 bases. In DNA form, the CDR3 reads TGTGCCAGCAGCCCCCGCTCTGACAGTTATAATTCACCCCTCCACTTT. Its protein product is CASSPRSDSYNSPLHF.

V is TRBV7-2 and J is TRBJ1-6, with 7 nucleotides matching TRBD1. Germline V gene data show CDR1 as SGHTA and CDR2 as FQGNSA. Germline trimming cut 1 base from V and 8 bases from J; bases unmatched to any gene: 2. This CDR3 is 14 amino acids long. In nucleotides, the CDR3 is TGTGCCAGCAGCTTAGAGGGGGCGGATTCACCCCTCCACTTT. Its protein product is CASSLEGADSPLHF. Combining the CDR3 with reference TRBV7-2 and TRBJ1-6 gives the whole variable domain GAGVSQSPSNKVTEKGKDVELRCDPISGHTALYWYRQSLGQGLEFLIYFQGNSAPDKSGLPSDRFSAERTGGSVSTLTIQRTQQEDSAVYLCASSLEGADSPLHFGNGTRLTVT.

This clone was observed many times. CDR3 protein: CASSFDITGYEQYF. Written as DNA, the CDR3 is TGTGCCAGCAGTTTCGATATTACTGGCTACGAGCAGTACTTC. J is TRBJ2-7 and V is TRBV28; no reliable D call. V was trimmed by 3 bases and J by 3 bases, leaving 12 bases between them. The length of the CDR3 is 14 residues. CDR1 MDHEN and CDR2 SYDVKM come from the germline V gene. The full variable domain, its missing parts supplied by reference TRBV28 and TRBJ2-7, is DVKVTQSSRYLVKRTGEKVFLECVQDMDHENMFWYRQDPGLGLRLIYFSYDVKMKEKGDIPEGYSVSREKKERFSLILESASTNQTSMYLCASSFDITGYEQYFGPGTRLTVT.

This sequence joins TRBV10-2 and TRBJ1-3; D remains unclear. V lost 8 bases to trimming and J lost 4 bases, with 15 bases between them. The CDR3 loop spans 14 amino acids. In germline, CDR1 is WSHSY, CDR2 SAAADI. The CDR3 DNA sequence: TGCGCCAGCGTCCCGAACAGTTTCGGAAACACCATATATTTT. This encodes CASVPNSFGNTIYF.

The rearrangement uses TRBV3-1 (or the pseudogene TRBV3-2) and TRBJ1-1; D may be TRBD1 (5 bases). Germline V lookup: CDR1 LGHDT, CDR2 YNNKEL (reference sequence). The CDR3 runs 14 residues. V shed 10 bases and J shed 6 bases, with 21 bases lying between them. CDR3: CATVSDTGVPEAFF. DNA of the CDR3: TGTGCCACCGTTTCTGACACGGGGGTCCCTGAAGCTTTCTTT.

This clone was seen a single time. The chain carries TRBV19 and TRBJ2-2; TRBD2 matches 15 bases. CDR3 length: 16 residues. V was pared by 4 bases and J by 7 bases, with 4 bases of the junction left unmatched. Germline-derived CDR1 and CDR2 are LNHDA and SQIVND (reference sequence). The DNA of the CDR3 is TGTGCCAGTAGTAGGACTAGCGGGGGGGTAGTCGGGGAGCTGTTTTTT. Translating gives CASSRTSGGVVGELFF. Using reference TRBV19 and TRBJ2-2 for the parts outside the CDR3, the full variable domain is DGGITQSPKYLFRKEGQNVTLSCEQNLNHDAMYWYRQDPGQGLRLIYYSQIVNDFQKGDIAEGYSVSREKKESFPLTVTSAQKNPTAFYLCASSRTSGGVVGELFFGEGSRLTVL.

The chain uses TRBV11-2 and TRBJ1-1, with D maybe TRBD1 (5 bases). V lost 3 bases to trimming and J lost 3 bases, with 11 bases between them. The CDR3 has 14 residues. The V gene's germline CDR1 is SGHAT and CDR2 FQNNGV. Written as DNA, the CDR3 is TGTGCCAGCAGCTTGGAGGGGTCTTACACTGAAGCTTTCTTT. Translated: CASSLEGSYTEAFF.

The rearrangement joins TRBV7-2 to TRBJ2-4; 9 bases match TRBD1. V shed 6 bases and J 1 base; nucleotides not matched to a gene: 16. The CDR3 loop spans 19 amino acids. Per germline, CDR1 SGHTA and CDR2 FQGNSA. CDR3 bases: TGTGCCAGCAGTCCCGCCGGGACAGGGTCCGGATTCGCCAAAAACATTCAGTACTTC. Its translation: CASSPAGTGSGFAKNIQYF. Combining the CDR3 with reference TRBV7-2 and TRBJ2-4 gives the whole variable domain GAGVSQSPSNKVTEKGKDVELRCDPISGHTALYWYRQSLGQGLEFLIYFQGNSAPDKSGLPSDRFSAERTGGSVSTLTIQRTQQEDSAVYLCASSPAGTGSGFAKNIQYFGAGTRLSVL.

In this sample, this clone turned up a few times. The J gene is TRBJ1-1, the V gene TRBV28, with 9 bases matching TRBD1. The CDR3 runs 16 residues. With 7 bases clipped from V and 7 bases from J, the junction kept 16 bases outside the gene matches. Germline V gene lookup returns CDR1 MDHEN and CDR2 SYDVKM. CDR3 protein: CASTPPTYGQGIEAFF. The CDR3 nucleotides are TGTGCCAGCACCCCTCCCACCTACGGACAGGGGATTGAAGCTTTCTTT.

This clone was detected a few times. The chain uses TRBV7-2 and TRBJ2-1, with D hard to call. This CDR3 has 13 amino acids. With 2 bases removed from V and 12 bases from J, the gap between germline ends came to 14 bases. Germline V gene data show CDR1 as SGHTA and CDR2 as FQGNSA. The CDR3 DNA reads TGTGCCAGCAGCTTACCCGAACTGATATCGCAGTTCTTC. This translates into CASSLPELISQFF.

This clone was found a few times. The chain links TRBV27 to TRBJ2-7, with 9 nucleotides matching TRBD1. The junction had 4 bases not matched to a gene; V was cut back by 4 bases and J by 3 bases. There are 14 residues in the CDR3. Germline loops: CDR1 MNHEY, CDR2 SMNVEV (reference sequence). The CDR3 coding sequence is TGTGCCAGCAGTTCGGGACAGGGATACTACGAGCAGTACTTC. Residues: CASSSGQGYYEQYF.

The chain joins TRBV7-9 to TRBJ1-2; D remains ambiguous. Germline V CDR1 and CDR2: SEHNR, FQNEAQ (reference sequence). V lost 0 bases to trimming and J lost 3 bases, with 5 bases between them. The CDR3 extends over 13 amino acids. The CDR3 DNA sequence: TGTGCCAGCAGCTTAGCAGCGGACTATGGCTACACCTTC. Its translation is CASSLAADYGYTF.

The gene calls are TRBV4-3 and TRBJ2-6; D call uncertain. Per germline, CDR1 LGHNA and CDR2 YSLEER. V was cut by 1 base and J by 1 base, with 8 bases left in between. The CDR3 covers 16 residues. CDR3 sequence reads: CASSQVGFSGANVLTF. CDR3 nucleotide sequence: TGCGCCAGCAGCCAAGTCGGGTTTTCTGGGGCCAACGTCCTGACTTTC.

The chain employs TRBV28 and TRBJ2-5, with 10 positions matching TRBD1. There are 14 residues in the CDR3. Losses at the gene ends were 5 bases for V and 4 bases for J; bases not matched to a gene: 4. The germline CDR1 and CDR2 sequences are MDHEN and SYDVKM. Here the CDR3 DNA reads TGTGCCAGCAGTCCCCGGGACAGGGGAGAGACCCAGTACTTC. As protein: CASSPRDRGETQYF.

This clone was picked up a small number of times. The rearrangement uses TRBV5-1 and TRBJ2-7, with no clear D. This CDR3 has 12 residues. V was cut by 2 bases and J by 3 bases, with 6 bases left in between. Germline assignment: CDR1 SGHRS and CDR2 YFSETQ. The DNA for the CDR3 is TGCGCCAGCAGCTTTAGCCGCTACGAGCAGTACTTC. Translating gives CASSFSRYEQYF.

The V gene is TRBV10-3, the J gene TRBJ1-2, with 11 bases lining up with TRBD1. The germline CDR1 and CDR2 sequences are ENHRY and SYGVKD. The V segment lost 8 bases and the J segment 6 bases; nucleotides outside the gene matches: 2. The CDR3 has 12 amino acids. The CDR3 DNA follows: TGTGCCATCGGGACAGGGGGGAATGGCTACACCTTC. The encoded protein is CAIGTGGNGYTF.

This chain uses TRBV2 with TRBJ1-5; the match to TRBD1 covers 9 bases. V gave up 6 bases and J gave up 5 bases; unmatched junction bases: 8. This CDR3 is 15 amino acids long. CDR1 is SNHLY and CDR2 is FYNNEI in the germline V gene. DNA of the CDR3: TGTGCCAGCAGCGGGGGACAGGGTAGGGATCAGCCCCAGCATTTT. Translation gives CASSGGQGRDQPQHF.

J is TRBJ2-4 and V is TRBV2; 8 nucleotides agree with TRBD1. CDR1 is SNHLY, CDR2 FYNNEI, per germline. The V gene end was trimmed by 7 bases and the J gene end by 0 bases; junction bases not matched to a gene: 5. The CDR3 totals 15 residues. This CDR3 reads CASNPQGVAKNIQYF. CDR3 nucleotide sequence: TGTGCCAGCAATCCACAGGGGGTAGCCAAAAACATTCAGTACTTC.

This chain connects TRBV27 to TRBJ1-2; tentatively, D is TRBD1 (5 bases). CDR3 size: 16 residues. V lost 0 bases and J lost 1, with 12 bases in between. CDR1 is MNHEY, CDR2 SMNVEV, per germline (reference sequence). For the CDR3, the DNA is TGTGCCAGCAGTTTATCACGTCGGGGGTTTAACTATGGCTACACCTTC. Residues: CASSLSRRGFNYGYTF.

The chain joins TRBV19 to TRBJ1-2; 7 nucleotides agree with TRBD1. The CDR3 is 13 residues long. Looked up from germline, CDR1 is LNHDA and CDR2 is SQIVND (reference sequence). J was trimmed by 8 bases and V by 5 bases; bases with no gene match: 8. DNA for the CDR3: TGTGCCAGTAGTCCGGACAGGATGAGGGGCTACACCTTC. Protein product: CASSPDRMRGYTF.

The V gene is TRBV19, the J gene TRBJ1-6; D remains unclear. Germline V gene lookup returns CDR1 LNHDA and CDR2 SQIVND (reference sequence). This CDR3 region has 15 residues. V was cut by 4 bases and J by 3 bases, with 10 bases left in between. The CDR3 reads CASSTRHLYNSPLHF. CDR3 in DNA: TGTGCCAGTAGTACCAGACACCTCTATAATTCACCCCTCCACTTT.